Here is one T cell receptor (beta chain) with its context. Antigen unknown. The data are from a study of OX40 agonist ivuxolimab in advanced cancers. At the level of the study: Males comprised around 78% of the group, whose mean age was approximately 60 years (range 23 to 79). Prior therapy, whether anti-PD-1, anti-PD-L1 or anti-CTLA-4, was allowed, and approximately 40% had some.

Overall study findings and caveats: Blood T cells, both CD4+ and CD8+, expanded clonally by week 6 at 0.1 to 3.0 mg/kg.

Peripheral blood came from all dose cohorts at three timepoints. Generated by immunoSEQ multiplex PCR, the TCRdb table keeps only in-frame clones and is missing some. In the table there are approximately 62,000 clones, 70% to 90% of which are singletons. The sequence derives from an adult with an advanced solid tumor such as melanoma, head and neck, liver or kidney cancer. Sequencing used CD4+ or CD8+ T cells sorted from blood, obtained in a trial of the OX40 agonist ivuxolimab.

The CDR3 sequence is CASSFPGASTDTQYF. CDR3 DNA sequence: TGTGCCAGCAGCTTCCCGGGGGCCAGCACAGATACGCAGTATTTT. This chain uses TRBV7-9 with TRBJ2-3; either TRBD1 or TRBD2 may fit D (6 bases each). Trimming removed 3 bases from V and 0 bases from J, with 10 bases in between. The CDR3 loop spans 15 amino acids. Germline V gene lookup returns CDR1 SEHNR and CDR2 FQNEAQ (reference sequence).